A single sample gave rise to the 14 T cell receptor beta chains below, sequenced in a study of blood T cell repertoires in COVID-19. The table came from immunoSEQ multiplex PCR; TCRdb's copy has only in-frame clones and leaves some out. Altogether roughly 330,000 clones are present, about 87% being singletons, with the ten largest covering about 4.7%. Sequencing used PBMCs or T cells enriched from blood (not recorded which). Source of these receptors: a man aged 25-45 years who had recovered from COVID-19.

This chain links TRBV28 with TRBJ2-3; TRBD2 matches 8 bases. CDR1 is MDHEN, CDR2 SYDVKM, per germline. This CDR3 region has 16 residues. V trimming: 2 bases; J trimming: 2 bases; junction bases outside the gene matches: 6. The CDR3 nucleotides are TGTGCCAGCAGTTTACCGATAGCGGGATACACAGATACGCAGTATTTT. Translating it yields CASSLPIAGYTDTQYF.

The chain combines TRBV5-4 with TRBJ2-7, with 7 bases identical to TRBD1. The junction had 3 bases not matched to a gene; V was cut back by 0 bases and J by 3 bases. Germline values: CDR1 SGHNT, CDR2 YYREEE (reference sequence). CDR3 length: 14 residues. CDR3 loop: CASSLGDRDYEQYF. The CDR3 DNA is TGTGCCAGCAGCTTGGGAGACAGGGACTACGAGCAGTACTTC. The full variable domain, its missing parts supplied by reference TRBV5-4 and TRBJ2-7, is ETGVTQSPTHLIKTRGQQVTLRCSSQSGHNTVSWYQQALGQGPQFIFQYYREEENGRGNFPPRFSGLQFPNYSSELNVNALELDDSALYLCASSLGDRDYEQYFGPGTRLTVT.

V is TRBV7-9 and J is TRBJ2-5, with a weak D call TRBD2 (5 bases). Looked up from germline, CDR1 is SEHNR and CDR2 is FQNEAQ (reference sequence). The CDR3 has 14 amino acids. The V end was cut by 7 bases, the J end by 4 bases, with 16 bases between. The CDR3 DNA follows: TGTGCCAGCACTTTGACCGAGGGTGGAGAGACCCAGTACTTC. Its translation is CASTLTEGGETQYF. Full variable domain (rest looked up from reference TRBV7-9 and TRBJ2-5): DTGVSQNPRHKITKRGQNVTFRCDPISEHNRLYWYRQTLGQGPEFLTYFQNEAQLEKSRLLSDRFSAERPKGSFSTLEIQRTEQGDSAMYLCASTLTEGGETQYFGPGTRLLVL.

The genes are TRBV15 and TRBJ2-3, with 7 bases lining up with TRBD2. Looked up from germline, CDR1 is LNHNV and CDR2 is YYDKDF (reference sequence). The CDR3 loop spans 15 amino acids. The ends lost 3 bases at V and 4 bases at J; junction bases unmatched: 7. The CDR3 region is CATSRDSGGADTQYF. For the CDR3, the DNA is TGTGCCACCAGCAGGGACTCGGGGGGTGCAGATACGCAGTATTTT.

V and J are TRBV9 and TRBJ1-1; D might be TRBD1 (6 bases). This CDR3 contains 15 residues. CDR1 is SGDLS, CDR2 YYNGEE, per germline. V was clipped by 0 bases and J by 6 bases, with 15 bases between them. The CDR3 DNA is TGTGCCAGCAGCGTAGGGGCGGGGGCCTATTCTGAAGCTTTCTTT. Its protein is CASSVGAGAYSEAFF. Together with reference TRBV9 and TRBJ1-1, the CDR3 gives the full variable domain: DSGVTQTPKHLITATGQRVTLRCSPRSGDLSVYWYQQSLDQGLQFLIQYYNGEERAKGNILERFSAQQFPDLHSELNLSSLELGDSALYFCASSVGAGAYSEAFFGQGTRLTVV.

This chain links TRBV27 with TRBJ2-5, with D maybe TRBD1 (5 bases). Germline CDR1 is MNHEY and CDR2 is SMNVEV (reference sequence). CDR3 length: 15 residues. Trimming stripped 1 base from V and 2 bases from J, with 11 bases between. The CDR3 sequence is CASSLWSAGQETQYF. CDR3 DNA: TGTGCCAGCAGTTTATGGAGTGCAGGGCAAGAGACCCAGTACTTC.

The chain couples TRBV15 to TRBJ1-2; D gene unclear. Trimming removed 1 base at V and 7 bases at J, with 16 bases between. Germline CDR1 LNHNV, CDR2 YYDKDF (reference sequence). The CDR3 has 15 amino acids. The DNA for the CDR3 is TGTGCCACCAGCAGAGGGTTTCACGAGAGGGTTGGCTACACCTTC. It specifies CATSRGFHERVGYTF.

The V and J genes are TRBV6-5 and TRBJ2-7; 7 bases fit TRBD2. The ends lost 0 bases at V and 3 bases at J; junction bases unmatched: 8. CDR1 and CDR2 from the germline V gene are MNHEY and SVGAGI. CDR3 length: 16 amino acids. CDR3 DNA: TGTGCCAGCAGTTACTCGGGCTCGGGGGGAGTCTACGAGCAGTACTTC. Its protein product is CASSYSGSGGVYEQYF.

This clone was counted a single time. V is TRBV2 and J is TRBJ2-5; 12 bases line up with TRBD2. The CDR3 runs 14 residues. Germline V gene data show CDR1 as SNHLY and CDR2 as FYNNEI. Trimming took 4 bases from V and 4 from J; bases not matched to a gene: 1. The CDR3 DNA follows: TGTGCCAGCAGTGGGACTAGCGGGGCAGAGACCCAGTACTTC. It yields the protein CASSGTSGAETQYF.

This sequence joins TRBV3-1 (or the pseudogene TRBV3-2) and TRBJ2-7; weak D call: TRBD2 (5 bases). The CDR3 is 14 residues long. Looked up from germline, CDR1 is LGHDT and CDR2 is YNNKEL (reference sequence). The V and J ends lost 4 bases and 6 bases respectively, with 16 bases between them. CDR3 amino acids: CASSPRLRGAEQYF. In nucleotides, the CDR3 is TGTGCCAGCAGCCCCCGACTCCGGGGTGCCGAGCAGTACTTC.

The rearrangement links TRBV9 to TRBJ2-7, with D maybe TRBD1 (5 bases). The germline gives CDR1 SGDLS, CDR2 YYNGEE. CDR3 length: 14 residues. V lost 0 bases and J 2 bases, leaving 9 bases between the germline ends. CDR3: CASSVGVGPYEQYF. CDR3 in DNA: TGTGCCAGCAGCGTAGGTGTGGGGCCCTACGAGCAGTACTTC.

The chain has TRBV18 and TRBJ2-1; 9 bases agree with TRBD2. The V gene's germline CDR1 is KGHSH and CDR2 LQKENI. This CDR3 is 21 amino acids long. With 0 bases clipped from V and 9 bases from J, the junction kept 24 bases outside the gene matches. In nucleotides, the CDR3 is TGTGCCAGCTCACCACCCTGGTACAGGGCTGACGGTGCGGGGGGGCCACGTGAGCAGTTCTTC. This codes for CASSPPWYRADGAGGPREQFF.

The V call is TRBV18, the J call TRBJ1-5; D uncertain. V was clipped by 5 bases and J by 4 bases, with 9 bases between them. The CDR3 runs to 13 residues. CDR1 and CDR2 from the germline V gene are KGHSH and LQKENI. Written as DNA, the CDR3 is TGTGCCAGCTCAGGCCAGCGTAATCAGCCCCAGCATTTT. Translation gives CASSGQRNQPQHF.

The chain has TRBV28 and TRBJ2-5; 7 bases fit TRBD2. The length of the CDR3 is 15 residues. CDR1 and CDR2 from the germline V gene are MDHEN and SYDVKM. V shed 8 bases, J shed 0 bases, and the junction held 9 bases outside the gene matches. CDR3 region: CASANAGVYQETQYF. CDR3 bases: TGTGCCAGCGCTAACGCGGGGGTGTACCAAGAGACCCAGTACTTC.